This T cell receptor (beta chain) was captured by sequencing in a study of blood T cell repertoires in COVID-19. Overall study context: Collection of acute and convalescent COVID-19 samples took place in the United States, Italy and Spain. T cells, B-cell-depleted T cells, or PBMCs provided the cDNA or gDNA that served as material.

The CDR3 is 16 residues long. The junction had 6 bases not matched to a gene; V was cut back by 0 bases and J by 10 bases. Germline CDR1 is SGHTA and CDR2 is FQGTGA. In the source study's methods: Nucleated cell counts were estimated from reference gene primer amplification. The repertoire was sequenced with immunoSEQ multiplex PCR; TCRdb's copy has only in-frame clones and lacks some. The V and J calls and the clone size are those of that table, but D and trimming were determined from the DNA. The repertoire consists of some 36,000 clones, with roughly 90% occurring once and the leading ten covering less than 45%.

The clonotype originates from a man aged 55-75 years with active or convalescent COVID-19. V is TRBV7-3 and J is TRBJ2-1, with 13 bases lining up with TRBD2. Sequenced material: peripheral blood. In DNA, the CDR3 is TGTGCCAGCAGCTTAACGGTTACTAGCGGGAGGGTGGAGCAGTTCTTC. Its protein product is CASSLTVTSGRVEQFF.